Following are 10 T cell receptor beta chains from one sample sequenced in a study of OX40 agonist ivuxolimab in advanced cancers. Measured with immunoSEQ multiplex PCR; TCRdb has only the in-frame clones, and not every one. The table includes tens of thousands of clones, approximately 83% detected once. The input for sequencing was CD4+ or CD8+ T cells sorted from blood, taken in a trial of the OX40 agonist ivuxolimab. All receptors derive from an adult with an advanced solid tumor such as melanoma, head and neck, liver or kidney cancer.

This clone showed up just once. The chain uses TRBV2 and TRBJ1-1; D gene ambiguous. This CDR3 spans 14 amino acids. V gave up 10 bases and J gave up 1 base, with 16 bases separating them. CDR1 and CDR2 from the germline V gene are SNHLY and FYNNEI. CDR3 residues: CATLIYFTNTEAFF. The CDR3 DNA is TGTGCCACCCTTATTTACTTCACGAACACTGAAGCTTTCTTT.

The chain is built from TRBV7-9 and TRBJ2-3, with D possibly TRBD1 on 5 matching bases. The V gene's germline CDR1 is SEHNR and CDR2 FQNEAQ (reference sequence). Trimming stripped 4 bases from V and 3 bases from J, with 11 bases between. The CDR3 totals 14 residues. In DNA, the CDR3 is TGTGCCAGCAGCTCCCAGGGCGAGACAGATACGCAGTATTTT. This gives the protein CASSSQGETDTQYF.

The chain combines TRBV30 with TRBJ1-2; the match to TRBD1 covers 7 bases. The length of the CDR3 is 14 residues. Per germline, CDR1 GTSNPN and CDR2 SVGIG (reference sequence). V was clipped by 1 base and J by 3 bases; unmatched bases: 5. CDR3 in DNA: TGTGCCTGGAGTGAGCCCGACAGGGACTATGGCTACACCTTC. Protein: CAWSEPDRDYGYTF.

In DNA form, the CDR3 reads TGTGCCAGCAGTTCCCTTGACAGAGCCTCCTACAATGAGCAGTTCTTC. Translating gives CASSSLDRASYNEQFF. V and J are TRBV28 and TRBJ2-1, with D possibly matching TRBD1 (5 bases). Trimming cost V 4 bases and J 0 bases, with 13 bases left between them. The length of the CDR3 is 16 residues. Germline CDR1 and CDR2: MDHEN and SYDVKM.

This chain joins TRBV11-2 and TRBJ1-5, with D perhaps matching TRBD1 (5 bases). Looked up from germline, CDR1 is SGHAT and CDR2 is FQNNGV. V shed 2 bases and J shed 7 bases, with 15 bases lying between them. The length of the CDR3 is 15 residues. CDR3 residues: CASSLTRETHQPQHF. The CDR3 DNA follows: TGTGCCAGCAGCTTAACCAGGGAGACACACCAGCCCCAGCATTTT.

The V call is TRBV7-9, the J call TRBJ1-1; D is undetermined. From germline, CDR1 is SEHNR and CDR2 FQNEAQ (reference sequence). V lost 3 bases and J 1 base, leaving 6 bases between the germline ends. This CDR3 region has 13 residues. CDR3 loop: CASSLGENTEAFF. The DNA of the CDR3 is TGTGCCAGCAGCTTGGGAGAGAACACTGAAGCTTTCTTT.

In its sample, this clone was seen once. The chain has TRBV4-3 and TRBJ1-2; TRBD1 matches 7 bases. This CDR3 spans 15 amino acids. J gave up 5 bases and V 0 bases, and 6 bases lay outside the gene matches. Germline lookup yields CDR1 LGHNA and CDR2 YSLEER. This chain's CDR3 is CASSQEAGGDYGYTF. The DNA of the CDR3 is TGCGCCAGCAGCCAAGAGGCAGGGGGAGATTATGGCTACACCTTC.

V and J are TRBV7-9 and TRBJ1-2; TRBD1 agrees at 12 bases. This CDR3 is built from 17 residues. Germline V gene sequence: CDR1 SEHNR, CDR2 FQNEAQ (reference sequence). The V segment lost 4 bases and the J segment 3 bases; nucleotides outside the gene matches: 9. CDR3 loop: CASSSTGGTGGDYGYTF. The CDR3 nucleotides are TGTGCCAGCAGCTCCACAGGGGGGACAGGGGGCGACTATGGCTACACCTTC.

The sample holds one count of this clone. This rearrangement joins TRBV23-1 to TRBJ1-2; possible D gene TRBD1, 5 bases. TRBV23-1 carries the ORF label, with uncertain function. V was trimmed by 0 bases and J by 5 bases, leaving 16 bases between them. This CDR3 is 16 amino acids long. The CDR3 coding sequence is TGCGCCAGCAGTCAATCGCTGCTAGGGACTTGTTATGGCTACACCTTC. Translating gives CASSQSLLGTCYGYTF.

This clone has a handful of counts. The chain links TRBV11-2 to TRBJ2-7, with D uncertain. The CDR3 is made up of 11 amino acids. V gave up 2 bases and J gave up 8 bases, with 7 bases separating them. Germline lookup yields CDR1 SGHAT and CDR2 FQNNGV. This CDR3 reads CASSLLDQQYF. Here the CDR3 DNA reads TGTGCCAGCAGCTTACTGGATCAGCAGTACTTC.